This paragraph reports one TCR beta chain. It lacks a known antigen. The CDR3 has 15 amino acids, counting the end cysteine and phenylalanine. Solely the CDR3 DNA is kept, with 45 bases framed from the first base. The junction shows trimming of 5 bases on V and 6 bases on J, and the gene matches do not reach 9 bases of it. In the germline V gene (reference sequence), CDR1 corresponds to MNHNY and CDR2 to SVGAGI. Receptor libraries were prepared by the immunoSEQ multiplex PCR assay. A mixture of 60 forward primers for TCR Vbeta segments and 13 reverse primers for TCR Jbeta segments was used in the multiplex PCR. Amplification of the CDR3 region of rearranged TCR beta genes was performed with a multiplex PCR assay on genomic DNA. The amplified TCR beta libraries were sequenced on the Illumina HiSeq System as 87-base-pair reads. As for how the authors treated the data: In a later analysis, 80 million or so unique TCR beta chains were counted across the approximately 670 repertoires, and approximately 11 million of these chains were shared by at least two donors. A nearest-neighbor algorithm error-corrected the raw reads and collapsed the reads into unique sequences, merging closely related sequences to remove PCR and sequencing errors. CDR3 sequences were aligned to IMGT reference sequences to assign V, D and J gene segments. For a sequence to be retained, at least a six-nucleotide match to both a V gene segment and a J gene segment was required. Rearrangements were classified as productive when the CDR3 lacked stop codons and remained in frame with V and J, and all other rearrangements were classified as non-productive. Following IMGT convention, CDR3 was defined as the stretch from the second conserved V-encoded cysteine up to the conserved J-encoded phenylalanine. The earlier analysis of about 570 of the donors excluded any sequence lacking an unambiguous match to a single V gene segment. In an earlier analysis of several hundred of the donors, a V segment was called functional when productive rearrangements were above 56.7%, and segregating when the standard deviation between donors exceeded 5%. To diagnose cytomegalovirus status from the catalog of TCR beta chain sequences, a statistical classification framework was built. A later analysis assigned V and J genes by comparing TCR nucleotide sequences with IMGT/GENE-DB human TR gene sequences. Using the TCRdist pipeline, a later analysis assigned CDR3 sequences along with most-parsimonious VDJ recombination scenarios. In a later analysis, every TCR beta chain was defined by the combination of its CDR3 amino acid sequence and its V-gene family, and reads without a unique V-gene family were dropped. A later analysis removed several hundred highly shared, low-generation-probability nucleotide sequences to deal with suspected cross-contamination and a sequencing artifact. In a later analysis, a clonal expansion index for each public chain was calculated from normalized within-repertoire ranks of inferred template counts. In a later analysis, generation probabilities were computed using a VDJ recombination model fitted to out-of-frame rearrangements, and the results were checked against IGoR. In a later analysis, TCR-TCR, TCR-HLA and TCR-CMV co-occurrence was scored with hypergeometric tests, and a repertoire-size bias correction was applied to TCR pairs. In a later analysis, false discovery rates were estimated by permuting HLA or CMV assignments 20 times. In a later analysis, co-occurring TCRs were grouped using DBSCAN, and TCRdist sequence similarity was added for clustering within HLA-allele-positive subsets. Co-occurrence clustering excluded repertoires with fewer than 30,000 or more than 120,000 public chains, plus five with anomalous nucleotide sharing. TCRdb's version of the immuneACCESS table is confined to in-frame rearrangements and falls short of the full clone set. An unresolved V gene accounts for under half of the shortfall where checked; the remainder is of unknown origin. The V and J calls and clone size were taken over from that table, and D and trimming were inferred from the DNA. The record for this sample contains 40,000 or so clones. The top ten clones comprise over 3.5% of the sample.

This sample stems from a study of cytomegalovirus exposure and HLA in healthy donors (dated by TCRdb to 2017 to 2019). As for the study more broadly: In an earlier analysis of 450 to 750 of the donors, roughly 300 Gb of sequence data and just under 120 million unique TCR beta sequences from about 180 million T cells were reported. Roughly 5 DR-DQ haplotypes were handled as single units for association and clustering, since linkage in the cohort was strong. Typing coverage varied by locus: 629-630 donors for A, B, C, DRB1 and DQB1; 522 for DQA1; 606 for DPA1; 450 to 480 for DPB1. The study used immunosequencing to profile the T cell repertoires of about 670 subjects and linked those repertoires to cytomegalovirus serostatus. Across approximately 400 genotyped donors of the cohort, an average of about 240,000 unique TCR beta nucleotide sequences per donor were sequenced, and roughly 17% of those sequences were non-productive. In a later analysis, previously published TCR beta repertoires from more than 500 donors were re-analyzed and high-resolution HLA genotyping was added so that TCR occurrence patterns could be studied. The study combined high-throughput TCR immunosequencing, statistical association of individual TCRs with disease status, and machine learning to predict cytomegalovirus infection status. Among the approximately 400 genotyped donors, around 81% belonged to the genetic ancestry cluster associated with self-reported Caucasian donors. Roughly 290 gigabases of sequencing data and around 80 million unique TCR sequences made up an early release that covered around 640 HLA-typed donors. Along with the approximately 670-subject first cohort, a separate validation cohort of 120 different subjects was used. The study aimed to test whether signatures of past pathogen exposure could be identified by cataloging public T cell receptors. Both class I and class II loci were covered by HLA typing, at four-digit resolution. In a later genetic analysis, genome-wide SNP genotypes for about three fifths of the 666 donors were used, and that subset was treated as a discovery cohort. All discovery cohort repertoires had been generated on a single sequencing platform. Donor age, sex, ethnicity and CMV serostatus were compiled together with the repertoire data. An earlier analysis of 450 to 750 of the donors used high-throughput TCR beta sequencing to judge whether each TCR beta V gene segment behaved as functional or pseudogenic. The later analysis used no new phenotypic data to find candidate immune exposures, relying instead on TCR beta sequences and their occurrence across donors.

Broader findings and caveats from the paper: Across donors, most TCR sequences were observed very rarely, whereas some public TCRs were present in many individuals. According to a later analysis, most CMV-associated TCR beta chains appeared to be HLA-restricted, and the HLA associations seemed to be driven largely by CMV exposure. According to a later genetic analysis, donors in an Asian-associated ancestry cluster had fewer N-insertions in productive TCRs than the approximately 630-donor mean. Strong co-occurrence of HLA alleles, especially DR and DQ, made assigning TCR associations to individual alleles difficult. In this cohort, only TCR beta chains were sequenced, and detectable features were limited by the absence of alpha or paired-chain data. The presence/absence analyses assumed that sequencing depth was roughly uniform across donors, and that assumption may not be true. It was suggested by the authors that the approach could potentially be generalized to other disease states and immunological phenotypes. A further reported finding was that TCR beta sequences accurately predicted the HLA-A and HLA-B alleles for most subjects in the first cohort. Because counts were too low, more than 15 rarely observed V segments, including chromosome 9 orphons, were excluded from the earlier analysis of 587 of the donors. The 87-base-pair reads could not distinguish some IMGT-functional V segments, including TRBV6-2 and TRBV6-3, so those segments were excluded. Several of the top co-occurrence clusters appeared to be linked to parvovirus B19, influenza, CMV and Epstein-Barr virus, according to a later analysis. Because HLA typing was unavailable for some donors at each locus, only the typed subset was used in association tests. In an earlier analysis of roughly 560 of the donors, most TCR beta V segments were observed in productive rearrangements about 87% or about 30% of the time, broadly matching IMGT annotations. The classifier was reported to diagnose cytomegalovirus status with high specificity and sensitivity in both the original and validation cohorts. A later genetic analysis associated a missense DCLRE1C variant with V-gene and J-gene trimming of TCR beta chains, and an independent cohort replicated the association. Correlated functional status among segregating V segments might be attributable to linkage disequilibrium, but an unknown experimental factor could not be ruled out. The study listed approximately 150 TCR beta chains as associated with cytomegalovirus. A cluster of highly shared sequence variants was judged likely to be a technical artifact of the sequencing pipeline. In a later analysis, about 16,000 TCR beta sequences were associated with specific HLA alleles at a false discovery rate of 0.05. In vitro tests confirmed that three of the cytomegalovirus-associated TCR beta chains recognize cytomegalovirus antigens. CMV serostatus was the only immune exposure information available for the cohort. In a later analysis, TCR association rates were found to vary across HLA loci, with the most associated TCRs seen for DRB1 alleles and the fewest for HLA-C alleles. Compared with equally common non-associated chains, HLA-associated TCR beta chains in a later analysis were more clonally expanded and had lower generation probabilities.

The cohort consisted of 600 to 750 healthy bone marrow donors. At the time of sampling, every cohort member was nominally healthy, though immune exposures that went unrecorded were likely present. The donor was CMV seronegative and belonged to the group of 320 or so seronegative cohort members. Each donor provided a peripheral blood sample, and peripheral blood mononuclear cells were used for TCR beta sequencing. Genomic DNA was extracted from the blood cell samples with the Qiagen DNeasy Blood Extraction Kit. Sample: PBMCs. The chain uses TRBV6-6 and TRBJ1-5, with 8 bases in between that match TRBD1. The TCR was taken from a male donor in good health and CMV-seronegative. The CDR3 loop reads CASSKKQGDFQPQHF. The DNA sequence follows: TGTGCCAGCAGTAAGAAACAGGGGGATTTTCAGCCCCAGCATTTT.